This TCR beta chain appears in the sequencing data of a study of OX40 agonist ivuxolimab in advanced cancers. Study summary: Ivuxolimab, an antibody acting as an agonist of OX40 (CD134), was used to treat patients. Regarding the study as a whole: Researchers did not determine the expanded peripheral T cells' antigen specificity.

Profiled with immunoSEQ multiplex PCR; TCRdb holds only in-frame clones, not every one. The sample has 36,000 or so clones, about 80% seen once; the top ten hold about a fifth. Baseline was the first blood sampling point, followed by cycle 4 day 1 and cycle 7 day 1. About this clone itself: Antigen: not known.

V gave up 1 base and J gave up 2 bases, with 12 bases separating them. Germline CDR1 reads GTSNPN; CDR2 reads SVGIG (reference sequence). This CDR3 region has 16 residues. The sequence was obtained from an adult with an advanced solid tumor such as melanoma, head and neck, liver or kidney cancer. The source was CD4+ or CD8+ T cells sorted from blood, collected in a trial of the OX40 agonist ivuxolimab. The chain is built from TRBV30 and TRBJ1-6; D gene unclear. Here the CDR3 reads CAWSDHRGTYNSPLHF. In DNA form, the CDR3 reads TGTGCCTGGAGTGACCACCGAGGAACCTATAATTCACCCCTCCACTTT.